These T cell receptor beta chains were read from a single sample in a study of blood T cell repertoires in COVID-19. Libraries were prepared by immunoSEQ multiplex PCR; TCRdb keeps only in-frame clonotypes and omits some of them. The table records some 520,000 clones, 89% of them present only once. The sequenced sample was peripheral blood. The receptor set was obtained from a man between 18 and 29 years old with COVID-19, enrolled during active disease. Both conserved end residues are part of each CDR3. The D gene is left open where the match is weak. Only part of the rows carry a size: once, few, many, or a class if the clone is expanded.

size: NA; J: TRBJ1-5; length: 14; V: TRBV7-2; D: NA; DNA: TGTGCCAGCAGCTTTCGACAGCCAAATCAGCCCCAGCATTTT; CDR3: CASSFRQPNQPQHF
size: NA; J: TRBJ1-4; length: 16; V: TRBV24-1; D: NA; DNA: TGTGCCACCAGTGATTTCACCCGGTCTACTAATGAAAAACTGTTTTTT; CDR3: CATSDFTRSTNEKLFF
size: NA; J: TRBJ1-4; length: 16; V: TRBV5-1; D: TRBD1; DNA: TGCGCCAGCAGCTTGGGACAGGGTGCAACTAATGAAAAACTGTTTTTT; CDR3: CASSLGQGATNEKLFF
size: NA; J: TRBJ2-1; length: 14; V: TRBV5-4; D: NA; DNA: TGTGCCAGCAGCCAGGGTAGCTCCTACAATGAGCAGTTCTTC; CDR3: CASSQGSSYNEQFF
size: once; J: TRBJ2-3; length: 15; V: TRBV7-3; D: TRBD2; DNA: TGTGCCAGCAGCTCCGGGACTAGTGAAGCAGATACGCAGTATTTT; CDR3: CASSSGTSEADTQYF
size: NA; J: TRBJ2-1; length: 15; V: TRBV6-4; D: TRBD2; DNA: TGTGCCAGCAGCCCCGCGAATAGCGGGAACGATGAGCAGTTCTTC; CDR3: CASSPANSGNDEQFF
size: NA; J: TRBJ2-1; length: 15; V: TRBV29-1; D: NA; DNA: TGCAGCGTCAAACTTACAGGGTTGGAGTACAATGAGCAGTTCTTC; CDR3: CSVKLTGLEYNEQFF
size: NA; J: TRBJ1-6; length: 15; V: TRBV5-1; D: TRBD1; DNA: TGCGCCAGCAGCTTGGGGGACAGGGATAATTCACCCCTCCACTTT; CDR3: CASSLGDRDNSPLHF
size: NA; J: TRBJ2-7; length: 15; V: TRBV6-5; D: TRBD1; DNA: TGTGCCAGCAGTAATTCCGGGACAGGGATAAGCGAGCAGTACTTC; CDR3: CASSNSGTGISEQYF
size: NA; J: TRBJ1-6; length: 16; V: TRBV27; D: TRBD1; DNA: TGTGCCAGCAGTTTAAGGGGGCTCTCTCGCTCTTCACCCCTCCACTTT; CDR3: CASSLRGLSRSSPLHF
size: few; J: TRBJ1-2; length: 16; V: TRBV19; D: NA; DNA: TGTGCCAGTAGTATAGATCTACGAGGAGGCAACTATGGCTACACCTTC; CDR3: CASSIDLRGGNYGYTF
size: NA; J: TRBJ2-3; length: 14; V: TRBV11-3; D: NA; DNA: TGTGCCAGCAGCCCCGGGACAACCACAGATACGCAGTATTTT; CDR3: CASSPGTTTDTQYF
size: once; J: TRBJ2-5; length: 15; V: TRBV2; D: NA; DNA: TGTGCCAGCAGCGAGAAGGCGGCGACCCAAGAGACCCAGTACTTC; CDR3: CASSEKAATQETQYF
size: NA; J: TRBJ1-6; length: 15; V: TRBV27; D: NA; DNA: TGTGCCAGCAGTCCGAGGGTTTCGTATAATTCACCCCTCCACTTT; CDR3: CASSPRVSYNSPLHF
size: NA; J: TRBJ1-2; length: 14; V: TRBV7-9; D: NA; DNA: TGTGCCAGCAGCTTGGGGCAGGTTGAATATGGCTACACCTTC; CDR3: CASSLGQVEYGYTF
size: once; J: TRBJ1-1; length: 13; V: TRBV5-5; D: NA; DNA: TGTGCCAGCAGCTTGGCACAGAACACTGAAGCTTTCTTT; CDR3: CASSLAQNTEAFF
size: NA; J: TRBJ2-1; length: 19; V: TRBV7-9; D: TRBD2; DNA: TGTGCCAGCCGAACGTCAAGCGGGGTCCTAGGAAAAGACGACAATGAGCAGTTCTTC; CDR3: CASRTSSGVLGKDDNEQFF
size: NA; J: TRBJ1-4; length: 17; V: TRBV4-1; D: TRBD1; DNA: TGCGCCAGCAGCCAAGTCCGCAGGGGGCGGGGTAGCGAAAAACTGTTTTTT; CDR3: CASSQVRRGRGSEKLFF
size: NA; J: TRBJ2-1; length: 15; V: TRBV4-1; D: TRBD2; DNA: TGCGCCAGCAGCCAAGATCTAGCGGGAGGAAATGAGCAGTTCTTC; CDR3: CASSQDLAGGNEQFF